Sequencing of this TCR beta chain was carried out in a study of CD8+ T cells in alopecia areata. General study findings and limits: Uncertainty about whether baseline CD8+ expansion is linked to response remains, with one nonresponder.

Germline-derived CDR1 and CDR2 are SEHNR and FQNEAQ (reference sequence). Germline trimming cut 4 bases from V and 8 bases from J; bases unmatched to any gene: 7. The CDR3 loop spans 14 amino acids. Treatment denoted: oral pan-JAK inhibitor, 5-10 mg twice daily. This clone has at least ten counts. The target antigen is unknown. Extraction of RNA preceded its reverse transcription into cDNA, which served as the sequencing template. Data came from immunoSEQ multiplex PCR; TCRdb stores just in-frame clones and leaves some out. The sample has approximately 220,000 clones; 35% to 40% are singletons. V and J are TRBV7-9 and TRBJ1-4, with 7 bases lining up with TRBD1. The TCR was taken from a human donor with alopecia areata. Sequences were derived from CD4+ T cells sorted from blood, sampled at approximately week 34, from a patient treated with tofacitinib. This CDR3 is CASSSDRLGEKLFF. The DNA for the CDR3 is TGTGCCAGCAGCTCGGACAGGTTGGGCGAAAAACTGTTTTTT.